The TCR beta chain under discussion was sequenced for a study of blood T cell repertoires in COVID-19. Study summary: Both acute and convalescent COVID-19 samples were obtained from the United States, Italy and Spain.

Under the authors' procedure: Amplification from reference gene primers served as the basis for estimated nucleated cell counts. Repertoires were generated with immunoSEQ multiplex PCR, while TCRdb's copy carries only in-frame clones and drops some. V and J calls and clone size are copied from that table; D and trimming were computed from the DNA. The table records roughly 250,000 clones, 70% to 90% of them present only once. The CDR3 has 14 amino acids. In germline, CDR1 is SGDLS, CDR2 YYNGEE. Unmatched junction bases numbered 2, after V lost 4 bases and J lost 4 bases. Source material: PBMCs or T cells enriched from blood (not recorded which). This clonotype was obtained from a woman aged 50 to 60 who had recovered from COVID-19. This chain links TRBV9 with TRBJ2-7; 13 bases are a match to TRBD2. CDR3: CASSPGLAGYEQYF. CDR3 coding DNA: TGTGCCAGCAGCCCGGGACTAGCGGGATACGAGCAGTACTTC.